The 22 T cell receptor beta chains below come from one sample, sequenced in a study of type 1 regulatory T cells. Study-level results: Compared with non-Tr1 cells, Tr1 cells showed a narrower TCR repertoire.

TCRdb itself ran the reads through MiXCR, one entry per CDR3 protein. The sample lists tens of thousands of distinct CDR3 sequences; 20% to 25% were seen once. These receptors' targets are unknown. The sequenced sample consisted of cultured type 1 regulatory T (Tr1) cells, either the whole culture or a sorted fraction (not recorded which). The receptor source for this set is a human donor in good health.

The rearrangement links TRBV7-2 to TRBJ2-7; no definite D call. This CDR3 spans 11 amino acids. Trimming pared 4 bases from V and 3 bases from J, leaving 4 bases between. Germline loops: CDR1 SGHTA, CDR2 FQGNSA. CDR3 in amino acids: CASSYHYEQYF. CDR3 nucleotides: TGTGCCAGCAGCTACCACTACGAGCAGTACTTC.

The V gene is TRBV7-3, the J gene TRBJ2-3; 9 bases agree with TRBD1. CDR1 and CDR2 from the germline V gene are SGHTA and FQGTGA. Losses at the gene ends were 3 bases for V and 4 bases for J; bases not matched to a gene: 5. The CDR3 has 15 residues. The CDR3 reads CASSLGDRAPDTQYF. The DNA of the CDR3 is TGTGCCAGCAGCTTGGGGGACAGGGCGCCAGATACGCAGTATTTT.

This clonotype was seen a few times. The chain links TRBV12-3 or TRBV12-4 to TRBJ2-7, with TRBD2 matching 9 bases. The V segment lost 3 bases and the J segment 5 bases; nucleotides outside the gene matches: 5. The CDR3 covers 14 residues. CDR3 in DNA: TGTGCCAGCAGTTTGGTTAGCGGGAGCCACGAGCAGTACTTC. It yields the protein CASSLVSGSHEQYF.

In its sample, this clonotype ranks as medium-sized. The CDR3 loop reads CASSLGAGGEFHEQFF. In DNA form, the CDR3 reads TGCGCCAGCAGCTTGGGAGCGGGAGGGGAGTTCCATGAGCAGTTCTTC. The rearrangement uses TRBV5-1 and TRBJ2-1; 10 bases fit TRBD2. The V segment lost 0 bases and the J segment 8 bases; nucleotides outside the gene matches: 8. Germline CDR1 reads SGHRS; CDR2 reads YFSETQ. The CDR3 spans 16 residues.

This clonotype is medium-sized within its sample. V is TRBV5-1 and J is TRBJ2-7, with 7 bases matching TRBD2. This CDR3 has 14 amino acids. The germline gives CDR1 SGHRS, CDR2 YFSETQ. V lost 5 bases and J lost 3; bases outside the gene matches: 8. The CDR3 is CASRQTSGIYEQYF. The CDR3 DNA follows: TGCGCCAGCAGACAAACAAGCGGGATCTACGAGCAGTACTTC.

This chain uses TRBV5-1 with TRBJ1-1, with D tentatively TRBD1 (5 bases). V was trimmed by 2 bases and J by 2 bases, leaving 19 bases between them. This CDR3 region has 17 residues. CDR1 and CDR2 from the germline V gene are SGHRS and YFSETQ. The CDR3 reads CASSFYPAGGLNTEAFF. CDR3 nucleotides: TGCGCCAGCAGCTTCTACCCCGCGGGGGGGTTAAACACTGAAGCTTTCTTT.

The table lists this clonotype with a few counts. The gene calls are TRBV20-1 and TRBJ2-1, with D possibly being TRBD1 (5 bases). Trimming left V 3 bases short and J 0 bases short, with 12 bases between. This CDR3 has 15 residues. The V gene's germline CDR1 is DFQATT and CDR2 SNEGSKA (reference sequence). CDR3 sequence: CSASLGLSSYNEQFF. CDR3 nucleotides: TGCAGTGCTAGTCTGGGGCTCAGCTCCTACAATGAGCAGTTCTTC.

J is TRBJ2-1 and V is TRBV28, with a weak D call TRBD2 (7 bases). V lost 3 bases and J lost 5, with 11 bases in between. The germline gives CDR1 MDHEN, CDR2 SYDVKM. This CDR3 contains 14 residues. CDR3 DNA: TGTGCCAGCAGTTTTAGAGGGGGGGACAATGAGCAGTTCTTC. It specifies CASSFRGGDNEQFF.

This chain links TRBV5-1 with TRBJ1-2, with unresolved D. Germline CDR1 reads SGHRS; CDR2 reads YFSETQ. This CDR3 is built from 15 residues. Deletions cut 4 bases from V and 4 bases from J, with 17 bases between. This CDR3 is CASSLPVGESYGYTF. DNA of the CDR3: TGCGCCAGCAGCCTCCCCGTCGGAGAAAGCTATGGCTACACCTTC.

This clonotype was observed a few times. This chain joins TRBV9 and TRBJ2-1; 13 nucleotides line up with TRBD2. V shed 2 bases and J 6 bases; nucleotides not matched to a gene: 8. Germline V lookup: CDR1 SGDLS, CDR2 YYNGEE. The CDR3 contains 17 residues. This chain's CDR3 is CASSVGLAGVLGNEQFF. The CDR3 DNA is TGTGCCAGCAGCGTTGGACTAGCGGGAGTCTTAGGCAATGAGCAGTTCTTC.

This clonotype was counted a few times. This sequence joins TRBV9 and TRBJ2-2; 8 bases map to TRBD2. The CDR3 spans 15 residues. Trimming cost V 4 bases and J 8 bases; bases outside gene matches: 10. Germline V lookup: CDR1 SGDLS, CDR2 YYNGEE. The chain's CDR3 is CASSPGAGVVGELFF. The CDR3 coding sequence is TGTGCCAGCAGCCCAGGAGCGGGAGTCGTGGGGGAGCTGTTTTTT.

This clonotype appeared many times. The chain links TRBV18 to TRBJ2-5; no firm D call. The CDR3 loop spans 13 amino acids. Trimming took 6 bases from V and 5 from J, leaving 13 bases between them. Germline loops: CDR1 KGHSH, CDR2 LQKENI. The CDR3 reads CASSLAMRETQYF. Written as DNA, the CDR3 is TGTGCCAGCTCGCTGGCCATGCGGGAGACCCAGTACTTC.

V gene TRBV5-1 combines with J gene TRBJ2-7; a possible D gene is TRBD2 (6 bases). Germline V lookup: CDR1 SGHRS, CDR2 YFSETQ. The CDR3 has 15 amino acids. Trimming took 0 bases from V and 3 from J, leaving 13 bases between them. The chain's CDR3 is CASSLGGGTFYEQYF. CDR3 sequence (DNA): TGCGCCAGCAGCTTGGGCGGCGGGACCTTCTACGAGCAGTACTTC.

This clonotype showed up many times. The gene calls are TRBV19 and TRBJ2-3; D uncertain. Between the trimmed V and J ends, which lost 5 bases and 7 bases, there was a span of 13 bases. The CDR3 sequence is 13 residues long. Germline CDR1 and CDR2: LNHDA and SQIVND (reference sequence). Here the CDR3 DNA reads TGTGCCAGTAGTGTCGGACGTGATAATACGCAGTATTTT. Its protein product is CASSVGRDNTQYF.

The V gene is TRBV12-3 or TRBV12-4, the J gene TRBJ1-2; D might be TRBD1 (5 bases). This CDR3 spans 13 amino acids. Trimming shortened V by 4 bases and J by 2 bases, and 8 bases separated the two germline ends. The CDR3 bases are TGTGCCAGCAGTTGGGACCTAAACTATGGCTACACCTTC. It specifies CASSWDLNYGYTF.

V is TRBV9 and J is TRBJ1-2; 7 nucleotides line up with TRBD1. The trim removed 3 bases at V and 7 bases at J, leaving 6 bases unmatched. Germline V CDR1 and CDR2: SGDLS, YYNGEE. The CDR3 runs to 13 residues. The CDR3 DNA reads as TGTGCCAGCAGCGCAGGAGGGGGCTCTGGCTACACCTTC. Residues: CASSAGGGSGYTF.

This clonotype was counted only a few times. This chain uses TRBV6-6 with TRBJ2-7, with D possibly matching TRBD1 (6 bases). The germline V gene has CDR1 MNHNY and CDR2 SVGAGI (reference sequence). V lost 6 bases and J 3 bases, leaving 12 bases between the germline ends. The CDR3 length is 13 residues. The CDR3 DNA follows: TGTGCCAGCAGGTGGACAGCGAACTACGAGCAGTACTTC. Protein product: CASRWTANYEQYF.

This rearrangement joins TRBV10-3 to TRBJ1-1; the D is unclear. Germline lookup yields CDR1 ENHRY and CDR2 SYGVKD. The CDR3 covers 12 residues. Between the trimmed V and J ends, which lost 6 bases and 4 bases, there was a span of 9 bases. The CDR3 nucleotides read TGTGCCATCAGCGTAGCTGGCACTGAAGCTTTCTTT. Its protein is CAISVAGTEAFF.

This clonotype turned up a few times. The CDR3 loop reads CASSLDRGPTNEKLFF. For the CDR3, the DNA is TGTGCCAGCAGCTTAGACAGGGGGCCAACTAATGAAAAACTGTTTTTT. The chain has TRBV5-6 and TRBJ1-4; 10 nucleotides match TRBD1. This CDR3 spans 16 amino acids. The germline CDR1 and CDR2 sequences are SGHDT and YYEEEE. With V trimmed by 2 bases and J by 0 bases, 1 base remained unmatched.

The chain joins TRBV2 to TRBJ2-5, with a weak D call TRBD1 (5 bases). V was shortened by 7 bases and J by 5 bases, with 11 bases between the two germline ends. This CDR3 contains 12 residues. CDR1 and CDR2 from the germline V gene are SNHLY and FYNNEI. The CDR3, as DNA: TGTGCCAGCAAGGGGCAGGGTGAGACCCAGTACTTC. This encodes CASKGQGETQYF.

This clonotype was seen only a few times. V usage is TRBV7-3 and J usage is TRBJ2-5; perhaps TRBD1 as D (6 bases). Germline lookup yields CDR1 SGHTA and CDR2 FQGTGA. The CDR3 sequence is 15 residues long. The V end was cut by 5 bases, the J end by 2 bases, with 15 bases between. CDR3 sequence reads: CASSVDSFRQETQYF. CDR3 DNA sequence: TGTGCCAGCAGCGTGGACAGCTTCAGACAAGAGACCCAGTACTTC.

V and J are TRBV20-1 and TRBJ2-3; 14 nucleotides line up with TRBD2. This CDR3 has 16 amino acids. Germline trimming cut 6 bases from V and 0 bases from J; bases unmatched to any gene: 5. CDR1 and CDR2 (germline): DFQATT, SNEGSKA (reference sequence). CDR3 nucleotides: TGCAGTGCAAGACTAGCGGGAGGGCATAGCACAGATACGCAGTATTTT. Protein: CSARLAGGHSTDTQYF.